These 30 T cell receptor beta chains came from one sample sequenced in a study of T-cell reconstitution after alpha-beta-depleted transplantation in children. A TCRbeta library incorporating unique molecular identifiers was prepared. MiXCR, run by TCRdb on the PCR reads, gives a single entry per CDR3 protein. Of approximately 400,000 distinct CDR3 sequences listed, roughly 15% are singletons. This specimen consisted of PBMCs, mostly from graft donor cells, obtained 360 days after TCRalphabeta/CD19-depleted stem cell transplant. The origin of the receptors is a boy under three years old who had a stem cell transplant for Wiskott-Aldrich syndrome, so the T cells may come from the graft donor.

There are many counts of this clonotype. The chain uses TRBV12-3 or TRBV12-4 and TRBJ2-2; D is uncertain. The CDR3 spans 11 residues. V was clipped by 5 bases and J by 8 bases, with 6 bases between them. In DNA form, the CDR3 reads TGTGCCAGCAGTCTACGAGGGGAGCTGTTTTTT. Translated: CASSLRGELFF.

The table lists this clonotype with many counts. This sequence joins TRBV24-1 and TRBJ2-3; perhaps TRBD2 as D (7 bases). CDR1 KGHDR and CDR2 SFDVKD come from the germline V gene. The V and J ends lost 6 bases and 2 bases respectively, with 11 bases between them. The CDR3 spans 14 residues. CDR3 DNA: TGTGCCACCAGTAACAGGGACTACACAGATACGCAGTATTTT. As protein: CATSNRDYTDTQYF.

This clonotype was picked up many times. The chain employs TRBV5-6 and TRBJ2-7; 9 bases are a match to TRBD1. The J segment lost 5 bases and the V segment lost 7 bases, leaving 13 bases of the junction unmatched. The CDR3 runs 15 residues. Germline values: CDR1 SGHDT, CDR2 YYEEEE. The CDR3, as DNA: TGTGCCAGCCTTACACTCGGGACAGGGAGACACGAGCAGTACTTC. Translation gives CASLTLGTGRHEQYF.

The chain has TRBV5-1 and TRBJ1-1; D call uncertain. Trimming stripped 0 bases from V and 7 bases from J, with 10 bases between. The CDR3 contains 13 residues. CDR1 is SGHRS, CDR2 YFSETQ, per germline. CDR3 in amino acids: CASSLAEDGEAFF. CDR3 coding DNA: TGCGCCAGCAGCTTGGCCGAGGACGGTGAAGCTTTCTTT.

This clonotype was detected a few times. The V call is TRBV12-3 or TRBV12-4, the J call TRBJ2-7; D may be TRBD1 (5 bases). CDR3 length: 11 amino acids. V dropped 1 base and J dropped 12 bases, with 10 bases sitting between them. The CDR3 sequence is CASSLGGEMYF. CDR3 DNA sequence: TGTGCCAGCAGTTTAGGGGGCGAGATGTACTTC.

This clonotype has at least ten counts. The chain joins TRBV12-3 or TRBV12-4 to TRBJ2-1; D could derive from TRBD1 or TRBD2 (5 bases each). V was shortened by 6 bases and J by 6 bases, with 18 bases between the two germline ends. The CDR3 has 15 residues. This CDR3 reads CASSEGRVIINEQFF. CDR3 coding DNA: TGTGCCAGCAGCGAGGGCAGGGTTATCATCAATGAGCAGTTCTTC.

The chain recombines TRBV20-1 with TRBJ2-1; D possibly corresponds to TRBD1 (5 bases). CDR1 and CDR2 (germline): DFQATT, SNEGSKA (reference sequence). V lost 6 bases and J lost 0, with 12 bases in between. This CDR3 is built from 14 residues. CDR3 coding DNA: TGCAGTGCAAAGAGACAGCTCTCCTACAATGAGCAGTTCTTC. Translated, it gives CSAKRQLSYNEQFF.

This clonotype has more than one count but fewer than ten. The chain couples TRBV12-3 or TRBV12-4 to TRBJ1-1; no clear D gene. Trimming removed 7 bases at V and 3 bases at J, with 12 bases between. The CDR3 has 13 residues. Here the CDR3 reads CASNIVGYTEAFF. DNA of the CDR3: TGTGCCAGCAATATAGTTGGGTACACTGAAGCTTTCTTT.

The CDR3 here is CAISDGLAGEKPLETQYF. CDR3 nucleotides: TGTGCCATCAGTGACGGACTAGCGGGAGAAAAGCCACTAGAGACCCAGTACTTC. The genes are TRBV10-3 and TRBJ2-5; 13 nucleotides align to TRBD2. The CDR3 spans 18 residues. Germline V lookup: CDR1 ENHRY, CDR2 SYGVKD. V lost 3 bases to trimming and J lost 4 bases; unmatched junction nucleotides: 11.

This clonotype was found once. Here the CDR3 reads CAITGTGSYNEQFF. As DNA, the CDR3 is TGTGCCATCACCGGGACAGGCTCCTACAATGAGCAGTTCTTC. The chain is built from TRBV10-3 and TRBJ2-1; TRBD1 aligns across 8 bases. Looked up from germline, CDR1 is ENHRY and CDR2 is SYGVKD. V was pared by 7 bases and J by 0 bases, with 2 bases of the junction left unmatched. This CDR3 is 14 amino acids long.

This clonotype came up a few times. This chain connects TRBV29-1 to TRBJ1-4; no clear D. Per germline, CDR1 SQVTM and CDR2 ANQGSEA. The CDR3 totals 13 residues. V lost 5 bases to trimming and J lost 5 bases, with 12 bases between them. The CDR3 DNA sequence: TGCAGCGTTCGCCCCAGGTGGAATGAAAAACTGTTTTTT. This sequence encodes CSVRPRWNEKLFF.

This clonotype was observed at least ten times. V is TRBV5-1 and J is TRBJ2-3; D unresolved. This CDR3 comprises 14 residues. The V end was cut by 0 bases, the J end by 1 base, with 6 bases between. The germline gives CDR1 SGHRS, CDR2 YFSETQ. Here the CDR3 reads CASSLAPGTDTQYF. CDR3 nucleotides: TGCGCCAGCAGCTTGGCTCCAGGCACAGATACGCAGTATTTT.

The V gene is TRBV6-1, the J gene TRBJ2-2; 9 bases match TRBD1. CDR1 MNHNS and CDR2 SASEGT come from the germline V gene. The CDR3 has 15 amino acids. Trimming at V came to 5 bases and at J to 8 bases, leaving 9 bases not matched to a gene. CDR3 coding DNA: TGTGCCAGCAGTCCCGACCAGACAGGGGGGGGGGAGCTGTTTTTT. This gives the protein CASSPDQTGGGELFF.

The chain joins TRBV5-1 to TRBJ2-7, with 8 bases that match TRBD2. CDR3 length: 15 residues. With V trimmed by 2 bases and J by 2 bases, 6 bases remained unmatched. Germline CDR1 reads SGHRS; CDR2 reads YFSETQ. The CDR3 sequence is CASSFWLAGTYEQYF. The DNA of the CDR3 is TGCGCCAGCAGCTTTTGGCTAGCGGGCACCTACGAGCAGTACTTC.

The chain is built from TRBV10-1 and TRBJ2-5; 12 nucleotides agree with TRBD2. CDR1 WNHNN and CDR2 SYGVQD come from the germline V gene (reference sequence). CDR3 length: 15 residues. The trim removed 8 bases at V and 5 bases at J, leaving 9 bases unmatched. This CDR3 is CASGPGLAGRETQYF. In DNA form, the CDR3 reads TGCGCCAGCGGACCTGGACTAGCGGGGCGGGAGACCCAGTACTTC.

The V gene is TRBV10-3, the J gene TRBJ1-2; a weak D match, TRBD1 (6 bases). Per germline, CDR1 ENHRY and CDR2 SYGVKD. V lost 6 bases and J lost 5, with 22 bases in between. The CDR3 sequence is 16 residues long. CDR3 protein: CAIRPKLLTGRYGYTF. The CDR3 DNA reads TGTGCCATCAGGCCCAAACTTCTCACAGGGCGGTATGGCTACACCTTC.

This clonotype was seen a handful of times. The CDR3 spells CASSPGTPHGDNEQFF. The CDR3 coding sequence is TGTGCCAGCAGTCCTGGGACTCCCCACGGTGACAATGAGCAGTTCTTC. The genes are TRBV27 and TRBJ2-1; possibly TRBD2 for D (6 bases). V gave up 5 bases and J gave up 5 bases, with 19 bases separating them. Germline loops: CDR1 MNHEY, CDR2 SMNVEV (reference sequence). The CDR3 length is 16 residues.

The genes are TRBV20-1 and TRBJ1-1; TRBD1 matches at 9 bases. The CDR3 covers 13 residues. In germline, CDR1 is DFQATT, CDR2 SNEGSKA (reference sequence). After removal of 1 base from V and 8 bases from J, the junction contained 5 bases not matched to a gene. Written as DNA, the CDR3 is TGCAGTGCTAGAGGAGACAGGGGGAACGAAGCTTTCTTT. It yields the protein CSARGDRGNEAFF.

The rearrangement links TRBV12-3 or TRBV12-4 to TRBJ2-7; 7 bases fit TRBD2. This CDR3 comprises 15 residues. The V and J ends lost 4 bases and 7 bases, in that order; junction bases with no gene match: 13. Written as DNA, the CDR3 is TGTGCCAGCAGTTACGGGGGGATTACTACTAAAGAGCAGTACTTC. Encoded protein: CASSYGGITTKEQYF.

The CDR3 DNA is TGTGCCACCAGCAGAGCAGTAGAAGGGTCCGAGCAGTACTTC. Translated, it gives CATSRAVEGSEQYF. The rearrangement uses TRBV15 and TRBJ2-7; D uncertain. V was shortened by 1 base and J by 6 bases, with 13 bases between the two germline ends. The CDR3 sequence is 14 residues long. The germline gives CDR1 LNHNV, CDR2 YYDKDF (reference sequence).

This clonotype was counted only a few times. The V call is TRBV29-1, the J call TRBJ2-4, with TRBD1 matching over 10 bases. J was trimmed by 8 bases and V by 1 base; bases with no gene match: 8. The CDR3 extends over 15 amino acids. The germline V gene encodes CDR1 SQVTM and CDR2 ANQGSEA. CDR3: CSVEGGTGAPDIQYF. For the CDR3, the DNA is TGCAGCGTTGAAGGGGGGACAGGGGCGCCGGACATTCAGTACTTC.

The genes are TRBV7-9 and TRBJ2-7; no reliable D call. Germline V gene data show CDR1 as SEHNR and CDR2 as FQNEAQ (reference sequence). V was clipped by 1 base and J by 6 bases, with 7 bases between them. The CDR3 loop spans 12 amino acids. CDR3 in DNA: TGTGCCAGCAGCTTAGAGATCGGCGAGCAGTACTTC. It codes for CASSLEIGEQYF.

The V call is TRBV2, the J call TRBJ2-3; D is possibly TRBD1 or TRBD2 (6 bases each). V was trimmed by 8 bases and J by 3 bases, leaving 18 bases between them. Germline CDR1 is SNHLY and CDR2 is FYNNEI. The CDR3 totals 15 residues. In DNA form, the CDR3 reads TGTGCCAGCCAGGGGCTAGCGAGAGGGACAGATACGCAGTATTTT. This translates into CASQGLARGTDTQYF.

This clonotype was observed a few times. As DNA, the CDR3 is TGTGCCAGCAGTTATAGCGGGAGGGCCACTTATACGCAGTATTTT. Protein: CASSYSGRATYTQYF. The chain carries TRBV12-3 or TRBV12-4 and TRBJ2-3; 11 nucleotides match TRBD2. V lost 4 bases to trimming and J lost 7 bases; unmatched junction nucleotides: 7. This CDR3 has 15 amino acids.

The chain employs TRBV14 and TRBJ1-2; weak D call: TRBD1 (5 bases). The ends were cut back, 0 bases at V and 4 bases at J, with 15 bases in the middle. The CDR3 loop spans 16 amino acids. The germline gives CDR1 SGHDN, CDR2 FVKESK. CDR3 DNA sequence: TGTGCCAGCAGCCAAGATTTGGACATAAATCCCTATGGCTACACCTTC. Translation gives CASSQDLDINPYGYTF.

The chain uses TRBV20-1 and TRBJ2-5; weak D call: TRBD1 (6 bases). This CDR3 comprises 14 residues. Germline lookup yields CDR1 DFQATT and CDR2 SNEGSKA (reference sequence). The germline V and J ends were trimmed by 1 base and 1 base, with 10 bases remaining between them. CDR3 protein: CSARGGTSQETQYF. The DNA of the CDR3 is TGCAGTGCTAGAGGAGGGACAAGCCAAGAGACCCAGTACTTC.

The chain combines TRBV3-1 with TRBJ2-5; D gene ambiguous. V gave up 5 bases and J gave up 4 bases, with 17 bases separating them. Germline CDR1 LGHDT, CDR2 YNNKEL (reference sequence). The CDR3 has 15 residues. CDR3 coding DNA: TGTGCCAGCAGCACCCGGGTCCTCCCCGCAGAGACCCAGTACTTC. It is translated as CASSTRVLPAETQYF.

In its sample, this clonotype was seen a few times. The genes are TRBV28 and TRBJ2-5, with 8 bases aligning to TRBD2. The CDR3 sequence is 15 residues long. The J segment lost 1 base and the V segment lost 7 bases, leaving 8 bases of the junction unmatched. In germline, CDR1 is MDHEN, CDR2 SYDVKM. The CDR3 reads CASTVRGGGQETQYF. DNA for the CDR3: TGTGCCAGCACGGTACGGGGGGGAGGCCAAGAGACCCAGTACTTC.

The chain joins TRBV11-2 to TRBJ2-4, with D perhaps TRBD1 (5 bases). V lost 1 base and J lost 3, with 19 bases in between. Germline loops: CDR1 SGHAT, CDR2 FQNNGV. CDR3 length equals 18 residues. CDR3 in DNA: TGTGCCAGCAGCTTAGTCGTTCGGGCAGGGCCAGTCAAAAACATTCAGTACTTC. Protein: CASSLVVRAGPVKNIQYF.

The chain has TRBV4-1 and TRBJ2-5; D unresolved. Germline V gene data show CDR1 as MGHRA and CDR2 as YSYEKL. Trimming took off 4 bases at V and 6 bases at J, with 12 bases between the two ends. This CDR3 has 13 amino acids. The CDR3 protein is CASSPTTLKTQYF. CDR3 nucleotide sequence: TGCGCCAGCAGCCCCACAACCCTCAAGACCCAGTACTTC.